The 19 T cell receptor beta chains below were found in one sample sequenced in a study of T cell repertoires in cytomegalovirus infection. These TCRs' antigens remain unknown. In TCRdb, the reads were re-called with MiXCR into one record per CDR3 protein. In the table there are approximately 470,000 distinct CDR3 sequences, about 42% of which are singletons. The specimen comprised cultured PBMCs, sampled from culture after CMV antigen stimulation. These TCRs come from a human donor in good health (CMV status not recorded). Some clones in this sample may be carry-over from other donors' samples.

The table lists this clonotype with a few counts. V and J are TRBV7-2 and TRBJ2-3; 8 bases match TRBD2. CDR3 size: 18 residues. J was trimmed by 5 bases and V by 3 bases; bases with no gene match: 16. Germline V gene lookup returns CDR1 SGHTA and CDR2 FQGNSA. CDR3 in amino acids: CASSFLERGGRNEDTQYF. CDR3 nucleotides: TGTGCCAGCAGCTTTCTGGAACGGGGGGGCCGGAACGAAGATACGCAGTATTTT.

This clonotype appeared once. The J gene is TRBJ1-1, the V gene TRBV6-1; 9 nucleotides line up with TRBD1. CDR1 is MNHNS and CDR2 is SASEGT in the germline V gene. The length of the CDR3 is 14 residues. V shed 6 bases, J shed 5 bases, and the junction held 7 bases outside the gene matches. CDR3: CASRVRDRDTEAFF. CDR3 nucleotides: TGTGCCAGCAGGGTCCGGGACAGGGATACTGAAGCTTTCTTT.

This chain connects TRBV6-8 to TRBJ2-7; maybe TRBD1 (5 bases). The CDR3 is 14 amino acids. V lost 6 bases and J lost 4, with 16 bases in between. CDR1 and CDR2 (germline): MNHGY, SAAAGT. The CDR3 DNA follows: TGTGCCAGCAGGGTGACAGCGTACCTGTACGAGCAGTACTTC. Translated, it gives CASRVTAYLYEQYF.

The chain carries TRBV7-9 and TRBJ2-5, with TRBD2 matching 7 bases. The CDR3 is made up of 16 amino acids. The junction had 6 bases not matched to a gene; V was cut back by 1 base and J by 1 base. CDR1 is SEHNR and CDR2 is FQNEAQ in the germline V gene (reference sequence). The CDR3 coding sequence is TGTGCCAGCAGCTTAGGGGAGGGGTACGTCCAAGAGACCCAGTACTTC. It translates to CASSLGEGYVQETQYF.

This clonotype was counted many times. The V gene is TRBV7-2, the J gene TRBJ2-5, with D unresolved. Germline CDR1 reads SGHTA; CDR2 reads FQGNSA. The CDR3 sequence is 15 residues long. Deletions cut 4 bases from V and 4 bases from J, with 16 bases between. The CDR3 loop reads CASSSRNAYLETQYF. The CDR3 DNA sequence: TGTGCCAGCAGCTCGAGGAACGCATATTTAGAGACCCAGTACTTC.

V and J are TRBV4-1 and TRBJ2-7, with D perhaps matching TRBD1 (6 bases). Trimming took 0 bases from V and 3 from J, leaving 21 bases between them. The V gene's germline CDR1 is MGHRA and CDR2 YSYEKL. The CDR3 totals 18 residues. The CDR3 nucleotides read TGCGCCAGCAGCCAAGATAGGGACACCACCCCCAGGCACTACGAGCAGTACTTC. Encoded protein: CASSQDRDTTPRHYEQYF.

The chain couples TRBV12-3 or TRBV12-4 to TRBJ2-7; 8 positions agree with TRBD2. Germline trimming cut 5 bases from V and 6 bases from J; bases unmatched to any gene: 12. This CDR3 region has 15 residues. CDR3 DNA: TGTGCCAGCAGTGCCACCGGGACTAGAGATCGCGAGCAGTACTTC. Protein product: CASSATGTRDREQYF.

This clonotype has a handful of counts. CDR3 sequence (DNA): TGTGCCAGCAGTTTACGACAGGGGCCCACTTCCTACGAGCAGTACTTC. Its translation is CASSLRQGPTSYEQYF. This chain links TRBV12-3 or TRBV12-4 with TRBJ2-7, with 8 bases lining up with TRBD1. V lost 2 bases to trimming and J lost 1 base; unmatched junction nucleotides: 7. This CDR3 has 16 residues.

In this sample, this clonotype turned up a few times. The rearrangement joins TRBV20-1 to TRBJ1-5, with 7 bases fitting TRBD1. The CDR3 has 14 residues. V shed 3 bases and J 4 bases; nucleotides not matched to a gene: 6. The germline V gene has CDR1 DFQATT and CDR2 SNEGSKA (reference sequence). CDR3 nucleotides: TGCAGTGCTAGGACAGACAGGGTAAATCAGCCCCAGCATTTT. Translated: CSARTDRVNQPQHF.

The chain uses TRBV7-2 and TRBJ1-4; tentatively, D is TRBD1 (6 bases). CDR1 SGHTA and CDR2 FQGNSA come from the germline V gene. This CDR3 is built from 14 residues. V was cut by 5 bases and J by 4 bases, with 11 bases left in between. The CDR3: CASSPRQDNEKLFF. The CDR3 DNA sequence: TGTGCCAGCAGCCCCCGACAGGATAATGAAAAACTGTTTTTT.

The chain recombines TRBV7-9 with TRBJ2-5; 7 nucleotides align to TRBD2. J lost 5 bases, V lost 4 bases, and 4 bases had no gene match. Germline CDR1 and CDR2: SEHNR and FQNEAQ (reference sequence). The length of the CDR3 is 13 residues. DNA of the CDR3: TGTGCCAGCAGCTCCAGGCGGGAGGAGACCCAGTACTTC. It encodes CASSSRREETQYF.

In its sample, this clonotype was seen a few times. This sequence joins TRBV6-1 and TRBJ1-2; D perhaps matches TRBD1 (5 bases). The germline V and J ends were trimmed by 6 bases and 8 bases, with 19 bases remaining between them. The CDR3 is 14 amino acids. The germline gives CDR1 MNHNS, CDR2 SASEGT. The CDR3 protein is CASSLSRGLGGYTF. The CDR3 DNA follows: TGTGCCAGCAGCCTCTCCCGGGGCTTAGGAGGCTACACCTTC.

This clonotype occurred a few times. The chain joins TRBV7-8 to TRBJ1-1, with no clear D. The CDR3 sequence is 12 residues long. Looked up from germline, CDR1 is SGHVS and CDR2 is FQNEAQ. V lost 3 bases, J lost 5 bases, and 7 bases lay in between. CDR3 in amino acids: CASSFRETEAFF. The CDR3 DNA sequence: TGTGCCAGCAGCTTCCGGGAGACTGAAGCTTTCTTT.

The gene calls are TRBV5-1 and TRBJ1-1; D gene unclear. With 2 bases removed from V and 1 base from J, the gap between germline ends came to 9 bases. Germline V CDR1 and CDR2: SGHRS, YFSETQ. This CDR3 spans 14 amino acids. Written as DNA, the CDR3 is TGCGCCAGCAGCTTTGGAGTTTCGAACACTGAAGCTTTCTTT. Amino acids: CASSFGVSNTEAFF. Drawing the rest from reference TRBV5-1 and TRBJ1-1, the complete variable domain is KAGVTQTPRYLIKTRGQQVTLSCSPISGHRSVSWYQQTPGQGLQFLFEYFSETQRNKGNFPGRFSGRQFSNSRSEMNVSTLELGDSALYLCASSFGVSNTEAFFGQGTRLTVV.

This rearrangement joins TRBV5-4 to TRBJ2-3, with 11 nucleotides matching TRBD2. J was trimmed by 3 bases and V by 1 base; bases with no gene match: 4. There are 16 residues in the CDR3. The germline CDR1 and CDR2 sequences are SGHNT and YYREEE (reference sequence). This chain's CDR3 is CASSLTSGGRTDTQYF. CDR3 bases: TGTGCCAGCAGCTTGACTAGCGGGGGTCGAACAGATACGCAGTATTTT.

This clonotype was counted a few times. The CDR3 DNA reads as TGTGCCAGCAGTAACGGAGGCGGGCCTACCTACAATGAGCAGTTCTTC. This sequence encodes CASSNGGGPTYNEQFF. The chain carries TRBV7-9 and TRBJ2-1; perhaps TRBD2 as D (5 bases). Trimming cost V 6 bases and J 2 bases, with 17 bases left between them. Germline values: CDR1 SEHNR, CDR2 FQNEAQ (reference sequence). CDR3 length: 16 amino acids. Based on the CDR3 plus reference TRBV7-9 and TRBJ2-1, the full variable domain is DTGVSQNPRHKITKRGQNVTFRCDPISEHNRLYWYRQTLGQGPEFLTYFQNEAQLEKSRLLSDRFSAERPKGSFSTLEIQRTEQGDSAMYLCASSNGGGPTYNEQFFGPGTRLTVL.

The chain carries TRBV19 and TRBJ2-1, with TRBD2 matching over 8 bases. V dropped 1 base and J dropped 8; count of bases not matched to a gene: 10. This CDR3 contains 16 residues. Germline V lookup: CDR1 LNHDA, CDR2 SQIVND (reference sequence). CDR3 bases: TGTGCCAGTAGTATAGCGGGACTAGGTATTGGGTATGAGCAGTTCTTC. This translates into CASSIAGLGIGYEQFF.

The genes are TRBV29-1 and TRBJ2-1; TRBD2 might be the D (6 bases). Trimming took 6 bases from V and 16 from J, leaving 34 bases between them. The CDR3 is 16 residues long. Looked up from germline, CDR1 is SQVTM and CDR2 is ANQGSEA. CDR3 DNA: TGCAGCGTCTTTATCGGGGGTAGCCGCACCCCCTCCCTACAATTCTTC. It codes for CSVFIGGSRTPSLQFF.

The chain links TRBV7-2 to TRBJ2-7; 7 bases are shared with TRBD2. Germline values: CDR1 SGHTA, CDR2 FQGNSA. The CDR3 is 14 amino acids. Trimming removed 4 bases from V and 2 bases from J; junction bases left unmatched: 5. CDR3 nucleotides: TGTGCCAGCAGCTCCTCTAGCGGAACCTACGAGCAGTACTTC. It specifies CASSSSSGTYEQYF.